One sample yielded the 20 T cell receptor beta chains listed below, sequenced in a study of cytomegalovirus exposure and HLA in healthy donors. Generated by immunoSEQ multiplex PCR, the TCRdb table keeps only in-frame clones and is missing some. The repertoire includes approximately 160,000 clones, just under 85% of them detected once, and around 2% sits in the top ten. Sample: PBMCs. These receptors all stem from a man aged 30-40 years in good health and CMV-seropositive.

CDR3 nucleotides: TGTGCCAGCAGACCCGGGACAGGGGGACGGGGAAACACCATATATTTT. This codes for CASRPGTGGRGNTIYF. The V call is TRBV9, the J call TRBJ1-3, with 11 bases identical to TRBD1. Unmatched junction bases numbered 8, after V lost 5 bases and J lost 4 bases. Germline CDR1 SGDLS, CDR2 YYNGEE. This CDR3 is 16 amino acids long.

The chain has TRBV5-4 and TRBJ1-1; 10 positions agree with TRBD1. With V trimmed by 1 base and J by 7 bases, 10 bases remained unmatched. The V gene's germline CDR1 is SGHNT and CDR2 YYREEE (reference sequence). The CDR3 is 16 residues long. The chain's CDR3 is CASSLPPGQGLSEAFF. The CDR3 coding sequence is TGTGCCAGCAGCTTGCCCCCGGGACAGGGGTTGAGTGAAGCTTTCTTT.

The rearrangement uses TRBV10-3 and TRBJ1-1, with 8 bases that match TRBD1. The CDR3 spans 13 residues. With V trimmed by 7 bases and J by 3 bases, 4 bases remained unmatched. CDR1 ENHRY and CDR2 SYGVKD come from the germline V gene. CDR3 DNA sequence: TGTGCCATCACTGGACAGGGAGACACTGAAGCTTTCTTT. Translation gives CAITGQGDTEAFF.

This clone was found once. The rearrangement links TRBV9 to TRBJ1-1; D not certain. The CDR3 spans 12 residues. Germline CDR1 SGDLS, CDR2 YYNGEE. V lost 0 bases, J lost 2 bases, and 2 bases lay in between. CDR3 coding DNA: TGTGCCAGCAGCGTAGTAAACACTGAAGCTTTCTTT. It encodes CASSVVNTEAFF.

CDR3: CASSQESGGNEQFF. CDR3 nucleotide sequence: TGCGCCAGCAGCCAAGAGTCCGGGGGCAATGAGCAGTTCTTC. V gene TRBV4-3 combines with J gene TRBJ2-1; possible D gene TRBD2, 6 bases. The V end was cut by 0 bases, the J end by 6 bases, with 9 bases between. Germline V gene sequence: CDR1 LGHNA, CDR2 YSLEER. This CDR3 has 14 residues.

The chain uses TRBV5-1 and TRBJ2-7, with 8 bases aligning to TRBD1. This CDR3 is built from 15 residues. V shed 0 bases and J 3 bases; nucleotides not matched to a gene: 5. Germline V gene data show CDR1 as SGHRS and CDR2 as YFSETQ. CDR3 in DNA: TGCGCCAGCAGCTTGGGGTCAGGGGGCTTCTACGAGCAGTACTTC. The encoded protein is CASSLGSGGFYEQYF.

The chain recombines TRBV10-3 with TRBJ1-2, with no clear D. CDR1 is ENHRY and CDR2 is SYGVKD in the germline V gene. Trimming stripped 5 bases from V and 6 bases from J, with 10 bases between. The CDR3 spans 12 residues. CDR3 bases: TGTGCCATCAGTACGGACTTCGATGGCTACACCTTC. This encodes CAISTDFDGYTF.

CDR3 DNA: TGTGCCAGCAGCCAAGTAGCCTCCCGAGGGGAGCAGTTCTTC. It is translated as CASSQVASRGEQFF. V is TRBV4-2 and J is TRBJ2-1; TRBD2 might be the D (5 bases). Trimming pared 1 base from V and 10 bases from J, leaving 14 bases between. Germline CDR1 and CDR2: LGHNA and YNFKEQ. CDR3 length: 14 residues.

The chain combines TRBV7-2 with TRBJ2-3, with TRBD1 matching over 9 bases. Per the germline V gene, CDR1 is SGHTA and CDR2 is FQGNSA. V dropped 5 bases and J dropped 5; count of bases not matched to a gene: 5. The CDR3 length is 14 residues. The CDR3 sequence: CASSVQGAKDTQYF. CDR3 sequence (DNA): TGTGCCAGCAGCGTACAGGGGGCTAAAGATACGCAGTATTTT. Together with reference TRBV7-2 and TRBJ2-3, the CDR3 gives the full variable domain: GAGVSQSPSNKVTEKGKDVELRCDPISGHTALYWYRQSLGQGLEFLIYFQGNSAPDKSGLPSDRFSAERTGGSVSTLTIQRTQQEDSAVYLCASSVQGAKDTQYFGPGTRLTVL.

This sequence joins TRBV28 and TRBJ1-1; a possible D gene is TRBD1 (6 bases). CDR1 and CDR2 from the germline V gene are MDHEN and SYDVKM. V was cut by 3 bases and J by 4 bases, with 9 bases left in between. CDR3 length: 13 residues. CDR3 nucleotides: TGTGCCAGCAGTTTGCAGGGGTGCACTGAAGCTTTCTTT. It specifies CASSLQGCTEAFF.

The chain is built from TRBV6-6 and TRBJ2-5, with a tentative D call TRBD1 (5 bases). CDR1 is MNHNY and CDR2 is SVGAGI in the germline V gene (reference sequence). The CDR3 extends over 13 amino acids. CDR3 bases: TGTGCAATATCCCTAGGGGATGGGGAGACCCAGTACTTC. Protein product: CAISLGDGETQYF.

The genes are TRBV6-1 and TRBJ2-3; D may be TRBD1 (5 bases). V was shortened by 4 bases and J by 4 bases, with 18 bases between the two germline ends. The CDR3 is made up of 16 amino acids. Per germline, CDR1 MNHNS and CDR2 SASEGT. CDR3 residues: CASSATGPLLSDTQYF. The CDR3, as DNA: TGTGCCAGCAGTGCCACAGGCCCCTTGTTGTCAGATACGCAGTATTTT.

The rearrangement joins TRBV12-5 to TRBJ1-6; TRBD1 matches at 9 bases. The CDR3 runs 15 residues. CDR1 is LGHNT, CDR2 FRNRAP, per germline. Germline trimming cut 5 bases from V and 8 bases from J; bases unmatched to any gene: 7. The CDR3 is CASGLSDRGDSPLHF. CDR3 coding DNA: TGTGCTAGTGGTCTCTCGGACAGGGGAGATTCACCCCTCCACTTT.

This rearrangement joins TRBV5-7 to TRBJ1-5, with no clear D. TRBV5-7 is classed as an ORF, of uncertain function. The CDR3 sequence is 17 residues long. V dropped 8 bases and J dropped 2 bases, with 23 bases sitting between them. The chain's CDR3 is CASNGPLNAGGNQPQHF. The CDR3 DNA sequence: TGTGCCAGTAATGGACCTCTCAACGCGGGTGGCAATCAGCCCCAGCATTTT.

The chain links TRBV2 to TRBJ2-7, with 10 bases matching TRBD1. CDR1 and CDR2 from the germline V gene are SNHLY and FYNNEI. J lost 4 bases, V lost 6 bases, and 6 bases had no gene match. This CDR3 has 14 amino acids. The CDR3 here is CASSLDRGEYEQYF. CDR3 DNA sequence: TGTGCCAGCAGCCTGGACAGGGGGGAGTACGAGCAGTACTTC.

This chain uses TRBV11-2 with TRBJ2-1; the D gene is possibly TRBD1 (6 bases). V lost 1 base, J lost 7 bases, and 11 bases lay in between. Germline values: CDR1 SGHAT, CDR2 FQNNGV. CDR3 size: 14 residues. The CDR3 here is CASSLGGLANEQFF. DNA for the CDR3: TGTGCCAGCAGCTTAGGGGGGCTAGCAAATGAGCAGTTCTTC.

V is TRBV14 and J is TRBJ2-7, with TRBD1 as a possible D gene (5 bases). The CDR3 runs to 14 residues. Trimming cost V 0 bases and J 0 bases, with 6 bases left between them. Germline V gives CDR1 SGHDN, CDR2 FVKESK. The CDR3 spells CASSQEQDSYEQYF. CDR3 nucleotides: TGTGCCAGCAGCCAAGAACAGGACTCCTACGAGCAGTACTTC.

Written as DNA, the CDR3 is TGTGCCAGTGGCCGGGACAGCGGCTGGGACTATGGCTACACCTTC. Its protein is CASGRDSGWDYGYTF. The rearrangement links TRBV19 to TRBJ1-2; 7 bases map to TRBD1. CDR3 length: 15 amino acids. CDR1 and CDR2 (germline): LNHDA, SQIVND (reference sequence). V lost 8 bases and J lost 3; bases outside the gene matches: 12.

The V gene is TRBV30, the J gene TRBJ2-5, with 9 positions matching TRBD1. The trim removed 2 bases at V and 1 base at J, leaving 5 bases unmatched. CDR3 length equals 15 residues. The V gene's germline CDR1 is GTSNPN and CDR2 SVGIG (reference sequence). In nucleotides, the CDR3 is TGTGCCTGGAGTCCCGGGACAGGGACCCAAGAGACCCAGTACTTC. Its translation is CAWSPGTGTQETQYF.

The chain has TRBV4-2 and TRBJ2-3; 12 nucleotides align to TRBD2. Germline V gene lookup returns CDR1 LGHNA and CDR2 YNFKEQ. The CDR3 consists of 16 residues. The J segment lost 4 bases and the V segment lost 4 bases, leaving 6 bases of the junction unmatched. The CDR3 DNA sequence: TGTGCCAGCAGCCCCCTGACTAGCGGGGGTGCAGATACGCAGTATTTT. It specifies CASSPLTSGGADTQYF.